Detailed here is one T cell receptor beta chain. Its antigen is as yet unknown. These data belong to a study of vaccination and CD4 T cells after COVID-19. The study, taken as a whole, reports: 304 of 307 vaccine-specific clones from convalescent patients were spike mono-reactive. This study had few convalescent patients and no early post-infection samples.

The CDR3 has 20 amino acids. Germline V CDR1 and CDR2: SGHTA, FQGNSA. With 0 bases clipped from V and 4 bases from J, the junction kept 16 bases outside the gene matches. TCRdb reanalysed the PCR reads using MiXCR and keeps one entry per CDR3 protein. The sample lists around 31,000 distinct CDR3 sequences, more than 40% occurring once. Time point: late sampling 161 to 241 days after vaccination in a few convalescent patients. The genes are TRBV7-2 and TRBJ1-1; TRBD1 matches at 11 bases. Source: CD4+ T cells from blood, taken about 7 months after SARS-CoV-2 vaccination. The receptor comes from a human donor who had recovered from COVID-19. CDR3 in DNA: TGTGCCAGCAGCTTAGCGAGGACAGGGGGCCCCCTGAACCGGGGCACTGAAGCTTTCTTT. Translated: CASSLARTGGPLNRGTEAFF.